This is a list of T cell receptor beta chains from one sample in a study of shared clonotypes between healthy human individuals. TCRdb's copy holds only in-frame clones and misses some; the assay was immunoSEQ multiplex PCR. The table shows approximately 100,000 clones, with over 65% occurring only once. The specimen was memory CD8+ T cells sorted from blood. These receptor sequences come from a woman in her thirties in good health. CDR3s include the opening cysteine and the closing phenylalanine or tryptophan. A D gene is named only where the DNA matches it firmly. Clone size is not always given. Where it is, it says once, few, many or a class for expanded clones.

V	size	J	length	D	CDR3	DNA
TRBV4-1	once	TRBJ2-3	15	.	CASSQEGDGRPTQYF	TGCGCCAGCAGCCAAGAGGGGGACGGACGCCCGACGCAGTATTTT
TRBV6-1	many	TRBJ2-1	14	TRBD1	CATVRDREVGEQFF	TGTGCCACGGTCCGGGACAGGGAAGTCGGTGAGCAGTTCTTC
TRBV5-4	.	TRBJ2-7	18	TRBD2	CASSHGLAGVLRSGEQYF	TGTGCCAGCAGCCATGGACTAGCGGGAGTCCTGCGGAGCGGCGAGCAGTACTTC
TRBV5-5	.	TRBJ2-2	16	TRBD1	CASNRRGQGHTGELFF	TGTGCCAGCAACAGAAGGGGACAGGGGCACACCGGGGAGCTGTTTTTT
TRBV5-1	.	TRBJ2-7	16	TRBD2	CASSPRTSGNPYEQYF	TGCGCCAGCAGCCCTAGGACTAGCGGAAATCCCTACGAGCAGTACTTC
TRBV7-3	.	TRBJ2-1	14	.	CASSLMAGSDEQFF	TGTGCCAGCAGCTTAATGGCGGGATCGGATGAGCAGTTCTTC
TRBV5-4	.	TRBJ2-2	15	TRBD1	CASTKTGTNTGELFF	TGTGCCAGCACCAAGACAGGGACGAACACCGGGGAGCTGTTTTTT
TRBV4-1	.	TRBJ2-2	16	TRBD2	CASSQVEAGGTGELFF	TGCGCCAGCAGCCAAGTTGAAGCGGGAGGAACCGGGGAGCTGTTTTTT
TRBV10-3	.	TRBJ2-7	17	TRBD2	CAISGSRRSGMWSEQYF	TGTGCCATCAGCGGGTCTCGGAGAAGCGGGATGTGGAGCGAGCAGTACTTC
TRBV7-2	.	TRBJ2-7	18	.	CASSLATARSRSPYEQYF	TGTGCCAGCAGCTTAGCCACGGCTCGGAGCCGGAGCCCCTACGAGCAGTACTTC
TRBV7-8	.	TRBJ2-7	14	.	CASSLAEGYYEQYF	TGTGCCAGCAGCTTAGCTGAGGGGTACTACGAGCAGTACTTC
TRBV2	once	TRBJ2-7	17	.	CASSEALRGALSYEQYF	TGTGCCAGCAGTGAAGCGCTTCGTGGGGCACTCTCCTACGAGCAGTACTTC